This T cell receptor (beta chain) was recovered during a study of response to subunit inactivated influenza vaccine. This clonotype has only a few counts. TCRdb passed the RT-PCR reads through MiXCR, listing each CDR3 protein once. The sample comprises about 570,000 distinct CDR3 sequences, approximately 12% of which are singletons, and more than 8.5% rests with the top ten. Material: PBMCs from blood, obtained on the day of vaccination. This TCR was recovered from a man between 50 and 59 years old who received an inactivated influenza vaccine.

The CDR3 coding sequence is TGTGCCAGCAGTTTTAGGGGAACGGGAGTGAACAACAATGAGCAGTTCTTC. Its translation is CASSFRGTGVNNNEQFF. The chain joins TRBV27 to TRBJ2-1; tentatively, D is TRBD2 (6 bases). The CDR3 sequence is 17 residues long. Per germline, CDR1 MNHEY and CDR2 SMNVEV (reference sequence). Trimming left V 3 bases short and J 5 bases short, with 20 bases between.